Listed below are T cell receptor beta chains from one sample, sequenced in a study of cytomegalovirus exposure and HLA in healthy donors. Clones were sequenced by immunoSEQ multiplex PCR, and TCRdb holds only the in-frame ones, with some missing. The table shows around 69,000 clones, with 65% to 70% occurring only once. The sequenced sample was PBMCs. Every receptor here comes from a man aged 35-49 years in good health and CMV-seropositive. The CDR3 runs from the conserved cysteine through the conserved F or W. D genes are given only for firm matches. Clone size is shown for a subset of rows, as once, few, many or a class of expanded clone.

d_gene,abundance,v_gene,j_gene,CDR3aa,CDR3nt
NA,NA,TRBV7-2,TRBJ1-2,CASSEQRYGYTF,TGTGCCAGCAGTGAACAGAGATATGGCTACACCTTC
NA,NA,TRBV9,TRBJ2-3,CASSSGTDTQYF,TGTGCCAGCAGCTCCGGCACAGATACGCAGTATTTT
NA,NA,TRBV21-1,TRBJ1-3,CASSKEGVGNTIYF,TGTGCCAGCAGCAAAGAGGGAGTAGGAAACACCATATATTTT
TRBD1,NA,TRBV5-1,TRBJ1-1,CASSLTGETNTEAFF,TGCGCCAGCAGCCTAACAGGGGAAACAAACACTGAAGCTTTCTTT
TRBD1,few,TRBV2,TRBJ1-1,CASRLTGALEAFF,TGTGCCAGCAGGCTCACAGGGGCTCTCGAAGCTTTCTTT
TRBD2,once,TRBV7-9,TRBJ2-7,CASSFKREAYEQYF,TGTGCCAGCAGCTTTAAACGGGAGGCCTACGAGCAGTACTTC
TRBD1,NA,TRBV7-2,TRBJ1-5,CASSSRGNQPQHF,TGTGCCAGCAGCTCCAGGGGGAATCAGCCCCAGCATTTT
TRBD1,NA,TRBV7-9,TRBJ1-1,CASRPTGLNTEAFF,TGTGCCAGCAGACCGACAGGGCTGAACACTGAAGCTTTCTTT
NA,NA,TRBV28,TRBJ1-1,CASRVLTGNTEAFF,TGTGCCAGCAGAGTTCTGACGGGGAACACTGAAGCTTTCTTT
TRBD1,NA,TRBV7-9,TRBJ2-2,CASSFTGGGELFF,TGTGCCAGCAGTTTTACAGGGGGCGGGGAGCTGTTTTTT
NA,NA,TRBV5-8,TRBJ1-5,CASSYGTNSRQPQHF,TGTGCCAGCAGCTACGGGACAAATTCGCGTCAGCCCCAGCATTTT
NA,NA,TRBV6-1,TRBJ1-1,CASSALEGNTEAFF,TGTGCCAGCAGCGCCCTCGAGGGGAACACTGAAGCTTTCTTT
NA,NA,TRBV19,TRBJ1-5,CATCDGFDQPQHF,TGTGCCACCTGTGACGGGTTTGATCAGCCCCAGCATTTT
TRBD1,NA,TRBV6-5,TRBJ1-2,CASSYGTGPHGYTF,TGTGCCAGCAGTTACGGGACAGGGCCCCATGGCTACACCTTC
TRBD2,few,TRBV2,TRBJ2-7,CASSPRGAGVSYEQYF,TGTGCCAGCAGTCCCCGAGGAGCGGGAGTCTCCTACGAGCAGTACTTC
TRBD1,NA,TRBV5-8,TRBJ1-1,CASSLNRGRGTEAFF,TGTGCCAGCAGCTTAAACAGGGGGCGGGGGACTGAAGCTTTCTTT
TRBD1,NA,TRBV6-1,TRBJ1-3,CASSSRTGRRNTIYF,TGTGCCAGCAGTTCGCGGACAGGGAGGAGAAACACCATATATTTT
TRBD1,NA,TRBV5-4,TRBJ2-1,CASSLDGDSDNEQFF,TGTGCCAGCAGCTTGGACGGGGACAGTGACAATGAGCAGTTCTTC
NA,few,TRBV5-1,TRBJ2-5,CASNTGGSGSQETQYF,TGCGCCAGCAACACAGGGGGTAGCGGGAGTCAAGAGACCCAGTACTTC
NA,NA,TRBV10-1,TRBJ1-1,CASSEALGAGTEAFF,TGCGCCAGCAGTGAGGCTTTAGGGGCAGGCACTGAAGCTTTCTTT
NA,NA,TRBV2,TRBJ2-7,CANKQSYEQYF,TGTGCCAACAAACAGTCATACGAGCAGTACTTC
TRBD1,NA,TRBV30,TRBJ1-1,CAWRQGGNTEAFF,TGTGCCTGGAGGCAGGGGGGGAACACTGAAGCTTTCTTT
NA,many,TRBV6-5,TRBJ2-5,CASSRTLQETQYF,TGTGCCAGCAGCCGGACACTTCAAGAGACCCAGTACTTC
TRBD1,once,TRBV7-9,TRBJ2-2,CASSPPGQGFYDTGELFF,TGTGCCAGCAGCCCTCCGGGACAGGGATTTTATGACACCGGGGAGCTGTTTTTT
TRBD1,NA,TRBV30,TRBJ1-2,CAWSVTGDYGYTF,TGTGCCTGGAGTGTAACAGGGGACTATGGCTACACCTTC
TRBD2,NA,TRBV28,TRBJ2-7,CASSAGVGYEQYF,TGTGCCAGCAGCGCGGGAGTCGGCTACGAGCAGTACTTC
TRBD2,NA,TRBV7-2,TRBJ2-7,CASSPRLAGAEQYF,TGTGCCAGCAGCCCCCGACTAGCCGGGGCCGAGCAGTACTTC
TRBD2,few,TRBV5-1,TRBJ2-3,CASSLLAGGQDTQYF,TGCGCCAGCAGCTTGCTAGCGGGAGGCCAAGATACGCAGTATTTT
NA,few,TRBV21-1,TRBJ2-6,CASIDRSSGANVLTF,TGTGCCAGCATCGACAGGTCGTCTGGGGCCAACGTCCTGACTTTC
TRBD1,NA,TRBV14,TRBJ2-2,CASSQLNRQGAGELFF,TGTGCCAGCAGCCAATTAAACCGACAGGGGGCCGGGGAGCTGTTTTTT
TRBD1,NA,TRBV28,TRBJ2-1,CASAEVGTGGNEQFF,TGTGCCAGCGCAGAAGTTGGGACAGGAGGCAATGAGCAGTTCTTC
NA,NA,TRBV4-3,TRBJ2-7,CASSPIHGTYEQYF,TGCGCCAGCAGCCCCATCCATGGCACCTACGAGCAGTACTTC
TRBD1,NA,TRBV2,TRBJ2-3,CASRAPGTGADTQYF,TGTGCCAGCAGAGCTCCCGGGACAGGGGCAGATACGCAGTATTTT
TRBD2,NA,TRBV4-2,TRBJ2-2,CASSPNHGLAGASTGELFF,TGTGCCAGCAGCCCCAACCATGGACTAGCGGGAGCGTCCACCGGGGAGCTGTTTTTT
NA,NA,TRBV15,TRBJ1-1,CATSRVTYGNTEAFF,TGTGCCACCAGCAGAGTTACCTACGGGAACACTGAAGCTTTCTTT
NA,once,TRBV4-2,TRBJ2-5,CASSQEEQETQYF,TGTGCCAGCAGCCAAGAGGAGCAAGAGACCCAGTACTTC
TRBD2,NA,TRBV6-1,TRBJ2-3,CASRGTSGVTDTQYF,TGTGCCAGCAGAGGGACTAGCGGGGTTACTGATACGCAGTATTTT
TRBD2,NA,TRBV14,TRBJ2-5,CASSRTSGIRETQYF,TGTGCCAGCAGCCGGACTAGCGGGATTCGAGAGACCCAGTACTTC
TRBD1,NA,TRBV28,TRBJ1-4,CASGRGQNEKLFF,TGTGCCAGCGGAAGGGGACAGAACGAAAAACTGTTTTTT
TRBD2,NA,TRBV6-6,TRBJ2-7,CASSFPFSGRVYEQYF,TGTGCCAGCAGTTTCCCCTTCAGCGGGAGGGTCTACGAGCAGTACTTC
TRBD2,NA,TRBV5-4,TRBJ2-7,CASSSPGLAAYEQYF,TGTGCCAGCAGCTCTCCGGGACTAGCGGCCTACGAGCAGTACTTC
TRBD1,NA,TRBV6-1,TRBJ1-3,CASRTGTTGNTIYF,TGTGCCAGCCGGACAGGGACAACCGGAAACACCATATATTTT
NA,many,TRBV4-3,TRBJ1-1,CASSQEWGGNTEAFF,TGCGCCAGCAGCCAAGAATGGGGGGGCAACACTGAAGCTTTCTTT
TRBD1,NA,TRBV5-1,TRBJ1-2,CASSLGQGRGYTF,TGCGCCAGCAGCTTGGGACAGGGCCGTGGCTACACCTTC
NA,NA,TRBV7-6,TRBJ2-2,CASSLVNRAGELFF,TGTGCCAGCAGCTTAGTAAACAGGGCCGGGGAGCTGTTTTTT
TRBD2,NA,TRBV10-1,TRBJ2-1,CARTPVGRGHNEQFF,TGCGCCAGGACTCCAGTTGGGAGGGGACACAATGAGCAGTTCTTC
NA,NA,TRBV28,TRBJ1-1,CASSLAQGGTEAFF,TGTGCCAGCAGTTTGGCACAGGGCGGCACTGAAGCTTTCTTT
NA,NA,TRBV28,TRBJ1-2,CASSLSGDYGYTF,TGTGCCAGCAGTTTATCCGGGGACTATGGCTACACCTTC
TRBD1,NA,TRBV7-9,TRBJ2-7,CASSIIQGANYEQYF,TGTGCCAGCAGCATAATCCAGGGGGCTAACTACGAGCAGTACTTC
TRBD1,few,TRBV27,TRBJ1-1,CASSLWTGATEAFF,TGTGCCAGCAGTTTATGGACAGGGGCCACTGAAGCTTTCTTT
TRBD1,few,TRBV2,TRBJ1-2,CASTANPGQGEGYTF,TGTGCCAGCACTGCGAACCCGGGACAGGGGGAAGGCTACACCTTC
TRBD1,few,TRBV19,TRBJ1-1,CASSLGTGGDEAFF,TGTGCCAGTAGTCTTGGGACAGGGGGCGATGAAGCTTTCTTT